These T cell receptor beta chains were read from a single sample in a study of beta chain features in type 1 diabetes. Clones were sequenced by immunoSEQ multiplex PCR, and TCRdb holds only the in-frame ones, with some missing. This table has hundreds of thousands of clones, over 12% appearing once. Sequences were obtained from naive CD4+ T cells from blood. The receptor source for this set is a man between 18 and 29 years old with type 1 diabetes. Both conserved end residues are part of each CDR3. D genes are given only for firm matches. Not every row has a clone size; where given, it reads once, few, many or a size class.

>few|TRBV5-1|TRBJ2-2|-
CASSSVFANTGELFF
TGCGCCAGCAGCTCTGTATTTGCGAACACCGGGGAGCTGTTTTTT
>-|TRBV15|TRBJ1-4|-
CATSRDMREKLFF
TGTGCCACCAGCCGGGACATGAGAGAAAAACTGTTTTTT
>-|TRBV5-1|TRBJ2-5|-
CASSLRETQYF
TGCGCCAGCAGCTTGAGGGAGACCCAGTACTTC
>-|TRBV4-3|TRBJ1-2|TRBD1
CASSQEDWTGDNYGYTF
TGCGCCAGCAGCCAAGAAGACTGGACAGGGGATAACTATGGCTACACCTTC
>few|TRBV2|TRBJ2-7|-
CASSSASYEQYF
TGTGCCAGCAGTTCCGCCTCCTACGAGCAGTACTTC
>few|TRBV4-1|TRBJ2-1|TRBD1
CASSQPQQGADYNEQFF
TGCGCCAGCAGCCAACCTCAACAGGGGGCGGACTACAATGAGCAGTTCTTC
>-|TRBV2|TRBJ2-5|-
CASSLLGVQETQYF
TGTGCCAGCAGCCTGCTAGGGGTCCAAGAGACCCAGTACTTC
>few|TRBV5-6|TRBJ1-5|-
CASSLGFDGNQPQHF
TGTGCCAGCAGCTTGGGTTTTGATGGCAATCAGCCCCAGCATTTT
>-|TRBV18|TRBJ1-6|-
CASSPPMRSPLHF
TGTGCCAGCTCACCACCAATGCGTTCACCCCTCCACTTT
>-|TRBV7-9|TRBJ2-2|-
CASRPRSGGNTGELFF
TGTGCCAGCAGACCTCGTAGCGGAGGGAACACCGGGGAGCTGTTTTTT
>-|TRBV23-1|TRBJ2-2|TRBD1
CASSQPGIGFWTGRTGELFF
TGCGCCAGCAGTCAACCGGGCATAGGATTTTGGACAGGGCGGACCGGGGAGCTGTTTTTT
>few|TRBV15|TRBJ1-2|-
CATSRELGSYYGYTF
TGTGCCACCAGCAGAGAACTGGGGTCCTACTATGGCTACACCTTC
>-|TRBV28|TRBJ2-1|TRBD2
CASSYPSGTSGADEQFF
TGTGCCAGCAGCTATCCTTCCGGGACTAGCGGGGCCGATGAGCAGTTCTTC
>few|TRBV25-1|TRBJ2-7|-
CASSEFGASALNEQYF
TGTGCCAGCAGTGAATTTGGGGCGTCGGCGTTGAACGAGCAGTACTTC
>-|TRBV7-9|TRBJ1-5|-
CASSVGESQPQHF
TGTGCCAGCAGCGTCGGAGAATCCCAGCCCCAGCATTTT
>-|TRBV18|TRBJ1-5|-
CASSPRRVNQPQHF
TGTGCCAGCTCACCGAGGCGGGTGAATCAGCCCCAGCATTTT
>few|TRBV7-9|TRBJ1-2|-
CASSPSQEGGYTF
TGTGCCAGCAGCCCGTCCCAAGAGGGCGGCTACACCTTC
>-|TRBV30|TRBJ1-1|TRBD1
CAWRQGTRGAFF
TGTGCCTGGAGACAGGGGACGAGGGGAGCTTTCTTT
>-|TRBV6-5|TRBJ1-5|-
CASRRLVGNQPQHF
TGTGCCAGCAGGCGGCTGGTGGGGAATCAGCCCCAGCATTTT
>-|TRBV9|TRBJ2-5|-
CASSASGTLGGETQYF
TGTGCCAGCAGCGCTTCCGGGACCTTGGGCGGAGAGACCCAGTACTTC
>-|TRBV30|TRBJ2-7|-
CAYKVGTSSYEQYF
TGTGCTTATAAAGTTGGGACAAGTAGCTACGAGCAGTACTTC
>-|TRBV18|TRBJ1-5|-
CASSLLDQPQHF
TGTGCCAGCTCACTCCTAGATCAGCCCCAGCATTTT